This entry lists 27 T cell receptor beta chains sequenced from one sample in a study of neurological immune-mediated disorders. In TCRdb, the 5' RACE reads were re-called with MiXCR into one record per CDR3 protein. The table has 31,000 or so distinct CDR3 sequences, under 6% seen once. Sequenced: PBMCs. The receptors derive from a man aged 18 to 35 in good health.

This clonotype was seen at least ten times. As DNA, the CDR3 is TGTGCCAGCAGTTATGGAACGGGTACTGAAGCTTTCTTT. As protein: CASSYGTGTEAFF. This chain links TRBV6-5 with TRBJ1-1; D unresolved. CDR3 length: 13 residues. Germline V gives CDR1 MNHEY, CDR2 SVGAGI. The ends were cut back, 3 bases at V and 5 bases at J, with 10 bases in the middle.

This clonotype came up many times. The J gene is TRBJ2-2, the V gene TRBV19, with a weak D call TRBD2 (6 bases). Germline V lookup: CDR1 LNHDA, CDR2 SQIVND (reference sequence). V dropped 5 bases and J dropped 4 bases, with 23 bases sitting between them. CDR3 length: 18 amino acids. The CDR3 region has the DNA TGTGCCAGTAGTCTGGTTTGGGCGGGAACAAGAGGCACCGGGGAGCTGTTTTTT. Amino acid sequence: CASSLVWAGTRGTGELFF.

This clonotype was recorded at least ten times. The chain has TRBV5-1 and TRBJ1-2; D is ambiguous. Trimming pared 5 bases from V and 1 base from J, leaving 9 bases between. Germline CDR1 SGHRS, CDR2 YFSETQ. The CDR3 is 13 amino acids. In DNA form, the CDR3 reads TGCGCCAGCAGGCTTGGGGTTAACTATGGCTACACCTTC. Its translation: CASRLGVNYGYTF.

This clonotype was found many times. The gene calls are TRBV12-3 or TRBV12-4 and TRBJ1-1; 8 positions agree with TRBD1. V trimming: 5 bases; J trimming: 4 bases; junction bases outside the gene matches: 6. This CDR3 comprises 14 residues. The CDR3 loop reads CASSAMTGVTEAFF. As DNA, the CDR3 is TGTGCCAGCAGTGCCATGACAGGGGTCACTGAAGCTTTCTTT.

This clonotype was seen ten or more times. This sequence joins TRBV20-1 and TRBJ2-7; 11 nucleotides match TRBD1. Trimming removed 3 bases from V and 7 bases from J; junction bases left unmatched: 11. CDR1 and CDR2 from the germline V gene are DFQATT and SNEGSKA (reference sequence). This CDR3 contains 15 residues. CDR3 protein: CSARATGTGGWEQYF. In DNA, the CDR3 is TGCAGTGCTAGGGCTACCGGGACAGGGGGGTGGGAGCAGTACTTC.

Many counts were recorded for this clonotype. This chain joins TRBV29-1 and TRBJ2-1, with 7 bases matching TRBD1. CDR3 length equals 12 residues. The germline CDR1 and CDR2 sequences are SQVTM and ANQGSEA. With 3 bases clipped from V and 9 bases from J, the junction kept 5 bases outside the gene matches. The CDR3 is CSVDGAGGEQFF. CDR3 DNA sequence: TGCAGCGTTGACGGCGCAGGGGGTGAGCAGTTCTTC.

The sample holds many counts of this clonotype. The chain carries TRBV6-5 and TRBJ1-1; 8 bases are shared with TRBD1. The CDR3 has 13 amino acids. Per the germline V gene, CDR1 is MNHEY and CDR2 is SVGAGI. V was clipped by 6 bases and J by 4 bases; unmatched bases: 4. The CDR3 DNA reads as TGTGCCAGCAGCAGGACAGGGCGCACTGAAGCTTTCTTT. Its translation is CASSRTGRTEAFF.

This clonotype was seen at least ten times. The chain couples TRBV5-1 to TRBJ2-5; D is uncertain. V lost 0 bases to trimming and J lost 0 bases, with 9 bases between them. The CDR3 is made up of 15 amino acids. Germline V gene data show CDR1 as SGHRS and CDR2 as YFSETQ. CDR3 coding DNA: TGCGCCAGCAGCTTGGGTCAGTCGGACCAAGAGACCCAGTACTTC. Protein product: CASSLGQSDQETQYF.

This clonotype was seen a few times. As DNA, the CDR3 is TGCGCCAGCAGCTTGGCGGGGGTGAACAATGAGCAGTTCTTC. This sequence encodes CASSLAGVNNEQFF. The chain is built from TRBV5-1 and TRBJ2-1, with D possibly being TRBD2 (6 bases). The CDR3 is 14 amino acids. Trimming removed 0 bases from V and 5 bases from J, with 9 bases in between. The germline V gene has CDR1 SGHRS and CDR2 YFSETQ.

This clonotype was seen at least ten times. This chain joins TRBV5-1 and TRBJ1-1; 8 positions agree with TRBD1. This CDR3 comprises 15 residues. Germline V lookup: CDR1 SGHRS, CDR2 YFSETQ. The J segment lost 4 bases and the V segment lost 4 bases, leaving 9 bases of the junction unmatched. For the CDR3, the DNA is TGCGCCAGCAGCCCGAACACCGACAGGGGCACTGAAGCTTTCTTT. Amino acid sequence: CASSPNTDRGTEAFF.

This clonotype was counted ten times or more. The chain combines TRBV9 with TRBJ2-3; D is unclear. Germline lookup yields CDR1 SGDLS and CDR2 YYNGEE. The ends were cut back, 3 bases at V and 1 base at J, with 9 bases in the middle. There are 14 residues in the CDR3. The CDR3 is CASSGPIRTDTQYF. DNA of the CDR3: TGTGCCAGCAGCGGACCGATTCGCACAGATACGCAGTATTTT.

This clonotype was observed at least ten times. The chain has TRBV20-1 and TRBJ2-5; tentative D call: TRBD1 (6 bases). V lost 3 bases and J lost 7, with 24 bases in between. The CDR3 has 16 amino acids. The germline gives CDR1 DFQATT, CDR2 SNEGSKA (reference sequence). The CDR3 sequence: CSARYARTAPIRTQYF. The CDR3 DNA sequence: TGCAGTGCTAGGTACGCTCGGACAGCACCCATCCGGACCCAGTACTTC.

This clonotype was observed many times. The chain uses TRBV20-1 and TRBJ2-7; TRBD2 matches 8 bases. Per germline, CDR1 DFQATT and CDR2 SNEGSKA (reference sequence). This CDR3 is built from 14 residues. The V gene end was trimmed by 3 bases and the J gene end by 3 bases; junction bases not matched to a gene: 7. In DNA, the CDR3 is TGCAGTGCTAGTAAGGGACTAGACCTCTACGAGCAGTACTTC. Translating gives CSASKGLDLYEQYF.

J is TRBJ1-1 and V is TRBV27, with 8 bases identical to TRBD1. The CDR3 consists of 17 residues. CDR1 MNHEY and CDR2 SMNVEV come from the germline V gene (reference sequence). With 4 bases clipped from V and 1 base from J, the junction kept 11 bases outside the gene matches. CDR3 DNA: TGTGCCAGCAGTTCCCCGGACAGGGCCAGGTCGAACACTGAAGCTTTCTTT. It translates to CASSSPDRARSNTEAFF.

At least ten counts were recorded for this clonotype. This rearrangement joins TRBV10-3 to TRBJ2-3; tentative D call: TRBD1 (7 bases). The CDR3 spans 13 residues. V was pared by 6 bases and J by 4 bases, with 11 bases between. Germline lookup yields CDR1 ENHRY and CDR2 SYGVKD. CDR3 sequence reads: CAISDREADTQYF. The CDR3 bases are TGTGCCATCAGCGACAGGGAGGCAGATACGCAGTATTTT.

In this sample, this clonotype turned up many times. The chain recombines TRBV7-2 with TRBJ1-3, with 9 bases that match TRBD1. V gave up 4 bases and J gave up 4 bases; unmatched junction bases: 5. CDR1 and CDR2 (germline): SGHTA, FQGNSA. The CDR3 totals 15 residues. In DNA, the CDR3 is TGTGCCAGCAGCTCACAGGGGGCGCAGGGAAACACCATATATTTT. Translation gives CASSSQGAQGNTIYF.

This clonotype was seen ten or more times. The chain employs TRBV5-1 and TRBJ1-2; D gene uncertain. CDR3 size: 13 residues. Trimming cost V 1 base and J 4 bases, with 8 bases left between them. Looked up from germline, CDR1 is SGHRS and CDR2 is YFSETQ. The CDR3 loop reads CASSLMDSYGYTF. CDR3 bases: TGCGCCAGCAGCTTGATGGATAGCTATGGCTACACCTTC. Together with reference TRBV5-1 and TRBJ1-2, the CDR3 gives the full variable domain: KAGVTQTPRYLIKTRGQQVTLSCSPISGHRSVSWYQQTPGQGLQFLFEYFSETQRNKGNFPGRFSGRQFSNSRSEMNVSTLELGDSALYLCASSLMDSYGYTFGSGTRLTVV.

This clonotype was seen ten or more times. Written as DNA, the CDR3 is TGCGCCAGCAGCTTGGCCCCCACCGGGGAGCTGTTTTTT. This gives the protein CASSLAPTGELFF. This chain joins TRBV5-1 and TRBJ2-2; no reliable D call. V lost 0 bases to trimming and J lost 4 bases, with 4 bases between them. The CDR3 contains 13 residues. Germline CDR1 SGHRS, CDR2 YFSETQ.

This clonotype was detected ten times or more. This chain uses TRBV5-1 with TRBJ1-6; maybe TRBD1 (5 bases). CDR3 size: 15 residues. Germline CDR1 and CDR2: SGHRS and YFSETQ. V was pared by 5 bases and J by 5 bases, with 14 bases between. CDR3: CASSYGGSDNSPLHF. The CDR3 DNA reads as TGCGCCAGCAGTTATGGGGGTTCCGATAATTCACCCCTCCACTTT.

This clonotype was found many times. The rearrangement links TRBV12-3 or TRBV12-4 to TRBJ2-7; tentative D call: TRBD2 (6 bases). The V and J ends lost 6 bases and 3 bases respectively, with 39 bases between them. The CDR3 covers 22 residues. This chain's CDR3 is CASSLARRGLTRNMANLYEQYF. CDR3 DNA: TGTGCCAGCAGCCTTGCGAGGCGGGGATTAACTAGGAATATGGCCAATCTCTACGAGCAGTACTTC.

This clonotype was seen many times. V usage is TRBV7-2 and J usage is TRBJ1-5; TRBD1 might be the D (5 bases). The CDR3 covers 14 residues. Deletions cut 3 bases from V and 3 bases from J, with 9 bases between. From germline, CDR1 is SGHTA and CDR2 FQGNSA. CDR3 nucleotide sequence: TGTGCCAGCAGCTTCGCAGGGCCCAATCAGCCCCAGCATTTT. It codes for CASSFAGPNQPQHF.

This clonotype occurred many times. The V gene is TRBV20-1, the J gene TRBJ2-2, with D unresolved. CDR1 is DFQATT, CDR2 SNEGSKA, per germline (reference sequence). The length of the CDR3 is 12 residues. Trimming removed 3 bases from V and 6 bases from J, with 8 bases in between. The CDR3, as DNA: TGCAGTGCTAGCGACTGGTCCGGGGAGCTGTTTTTT. Translated, it gives CSASDWSGELFF.

This clonotype was recorded many times. The rearrangement joins TRBV3-1 to TRBJ2-2; D possibly corresponds to TRBD2 (6 bases). V was clipped by 3 bases and J by 6 bases, with 14 bases between them. CDR3 length: 15 residues. Germline values: CDR1 LGHDT, CDR2 YNNKEL (reference sequence). For the CDR3, the DNA is TGTGCCAGCAGCCAGGATAGACTAGTTTCCGGGGAGCTGTTTTTT. Protein product: CASSQDRLVSGELFF.

This clonotype was seen repeatedly, ten times or more. The chain employs TRBV6-1 and TRBJ1-5; TRBD1 might be the D (6 bases). CDR3 size: 14 residues. Germline assignment: CDR1 MNHNS and CDR2 SASEGT. V was shortened by 2 bases and J by 7 bases, with 12 bases between the two germline ends. CDR3 residues: CASSESGGSQPQHF. The CDR3 DNA sequence: TGTGCCAGCAGTGAATCGGGGGGCTCCCAGCCCCAGCATTTT.

This clonotype was found many times. The gene calls are TRBV7-2 and TRBJ2-1, with a possible D match to TRBD2 (6 bases). The length of the CDR3 is 13 residues. From germline, CDR1 is SGHTA and CDR2 FQGNSA. V was clipped by 5 bases and J by 7 bases, with 12 bases between them. The CDR3 DNA is TGTGCCAGCAGCAAGTGGGGGGATAATGAGCAGTTCTTC. This gives the protein CASSKWGDNEQFF.

This clonotype was detected a few times. This sequence joins TRBV4-2 and TRBJ1-4; 7 bases match TRBD1. The CDR3 spans 19 residues. In germline, CDR1 is LGHNA, CDR2 YNFKEQ. J gave up 5 bases and V 1 base, and 16 bases lay outside the gene matches. CDR3 DNA: TGTGCCAGCAGCCAAGCCAGGGGGAGAAACCACGATACCAATGAAAAACTGTTTTTT. It specifies CASSQARGRNHDTNEKLFF.

The CDR3 nucleotides are TGCAGTGCGGATCGGGACGGTCGCACAGATACGCAGTATTTT. Its protein product is CSADRDGRTDTQYF. The chain is built from TRBV20-1 and TRBJ2-3, with D perhaps TRBD1 or TRBD2 (5 bases each). The CDR3 has 14 residues. The V end was cut by 6 bases, the J end by 1 base, with 14 bases between. Germline V gene sequence: CDR1 DFQATT, CDR2 SNEGSKA (reference sequence).